The rows below give T cell receptor beta chains drawn from one sample of a study of Ad26.COV2.S vaccination and SARS-CoV-2 variants. Produced via immunoSEQ multiplex PCR; TCRdb's table is partial and in-frame only. This sample has a few hundred thousand clones, with under 90% found just once. The specimen comprised peripheral blood, sampled in a trial of Ad26.COV2.S vaccine versus placebo. The receptors were gathered from a person between 18 and 59 years old who received the Ad26.COV2.S COVID-19 vaccine or a placebo. The conserved cysteine and the conserved F or W are not part of the CDR3 here.

CDR3aa: ASSGIGSFQETQY
v_gene: TRBV9
j_gene: TRBJ2-5
len: 13

CDR3aa: ASSLGGPQETQY
v_gene: TRBV13
j_gene: TRBJ2-5
len: 12

CDR3aa: ASTSAGAHQETQY
v_gene: TRBV28
j_gene: TRBJ2-5
len: 13

CDR3aa: ASSPPGTYSNTGELF
v_gene: TRBV7-9
j_gene: TRBJ2-2
len: 15

CDR3aa: ASSYDRGALQEQY
v_gene: TRBV6-2/TRBV6-3
j_gene: TRBJ2-7
len: 13

CDR3aa: ASTTSLGGTEAF
v_gene: TRBV18
j_gene: TRBJ1-1
len: 12

CDR3aa: ASSLEGRGAYEQY
v_gene: TRBV11-2
j_gene: TRBJ2-7
len: 13

CDR3aa: ASSLDSTGGEKLF
v_gene: TRBV28
j_gene: TRBJ1-4
len: 13

CDR3aa: ASSHAGGETQY
v_gene: TRBV4-2
j_gene: TRBJ2-5
len: 11

CDR3aa: ASSFKGTYEQY
v_gene: TRBV5-4
j_gene: TRBJ2-7
len: 11

CDR3aa: ASSLFMGLDGNTIY
v_gene: TRBV5-6
j_gene: TRBJ1-3
len: 14

CDR3aa: ASSELGSTYNEQF
v_gene: TRBV2
j_gene: TRBJ2-1
len: 13

CDR3aa: ASSQESPLYQETQY
v_gene: TRBV3-1/TRBV3-2
j_gene: TRBJ2-5
len: 14

CDR3aa: ASSFTNGCKNEQF
v_gene: TRBV12-1
j_gene: TRBJ2-1
len: 13

CDR3aa: ASSYMGFSSYNEQF
v_gene: TRBV6-5
j_gene: TRBJ2-1
len: 14

CDR3aa: ASSQYSNFYGYT
v_gene: TRBV16
j_gene: TRBJ1-2
len: 12

CDR3aa: ASSAGHRFNEQF
v_gene: TRBV5-8
j_gene: TRBJ2-1
len: 12

CDR3aa: ASSLVPGSNYGYT
v_gene: TRBV7-8
j_gene: TRBJ1-2
len: 13

CDR3aa: ASSYLRTGGQF
v_gene: TRBV11-3
j_gene: TRBJ2-1
len: 11

CDR3aa: ATSRDLTGGTYNEQF
v_gene: TRBV15
j_gene: TRBJ2-1
len: 15

CDR3aa: ASSVVPTKGSPLH
v_gene: TRBV9
j_gene: TRBJ1-6
len: 13

CDR3aa: ASSLVAGEQF
v_gene: TRBV12-3/TRBV12-4
j_gene: TRBJ2-1
len: 10

CDR3aa: SGGGGQGLAEQY
v_gene: TRBV29-1
j_gene: TRBJ2-7
len: 12

CDR3aa: ASSFRNSPLH
v_gene: TRBV5-1
j_gene: TRBJ1-6
len: 10

CDR3aa: ASSHYSGTTDTQY
v_gene: TRBV4-1
j_gene: TRBJ2-3
len: 13

CDR3aa: ASAPSPDGRLVSYNEQF
v_gene: TRBV12-5
j_gene: TRBJ2-1
len: 17

CDR3aa: ASSQSGNSNQPQH
v_gene: TRBV23-1
j_gene: TRBJ1-5
len: 13

CDR3aa: ASSLGAEKAF
v_gene: TRBV11-3
j_gene: TRBJ1-1
len: 10

CDR3aa: ASSLDRSTDTQY
v_gene: TRBV7-9
j_gene: TRBJ2-3
len: 12

CDR3aa: ATSDRGSAGWNTGELF
v_gene: TRBV15
j_gene: TRBJ2-2
len: 16

CDR3aa: ASSLDRGSPLH
v_gene: TRBV7-2
j_gene: TRBJ1-6
len: 11

CDR3aa: ASSFGGAGAYNEQF
v_gene: TRBV5-4
j_gene: TRBJ2-1
len: 14

CDR3aa: ASKTGGQPQH
v_gene: TRBV2
j_gene: TRBJ1-5
len: 10

CDR3aa: ASSLLTGVEQY
v_gene: TRBV5-6
j_gene: TRBJ2-7
len: 11

CDR3aa: ASSSNHQPQH
v_gene: TRBV5-6
j_gene: TRBJ1-5
len: 10

CDR3aa: ASSHWLELEQF
v_gene: TRBV27
j_gene: TRBJ2-1
len: 11

CDR3aa: ASSLEGLDTIY
v_gene: TRBV7-9
j_gene: TRBJ1-3
len: 11

CDR3aa: ASSPAPGTGSGELF
v_gene: TRBV5-1
j_gene: TRBJ2-2
len: 14

CDR3aa: ASSHVGGFGQPQH
v_gene: TRBV23-1
j_gene: TRBJ1-5
len: 13

CDR3aa: ASSLTLGGDYEQY
v_gene: TRBV5-4
j_gene: TRBJ2-7
len: 13

CDR3aa: ASRGKLAGAYEQY
v_gene: TRBV6-5
j_gene: TRBJ2-7
len: 13

CDR3aa: ASSLIPGTSYEQY
v_gene: TRBV5-1
j_gene: TRBJ2-7
len: 13

CDR3aa: ASNRDPSTDTQY
v_gene: TRBV5-4
j_gene: TRBJ2-3
len: 12

CDR3aa: ASSPDRGYGYT
v_gene: TRBV11-1
j_gene: TRBJ1-2
len: 11

CDR3aa: ASSISGTYEQY
v_gene: TRBV19
j_gene: TRBJ2-7
len: 11

CDR3aa: ASSFFPGPEQF
v_gene: TRBV12-3/TRBV12-4
j_gene: TRBJ2-1
len: 11

CDR3aa: ASSPGRRVNTEAF
v_gene: TRBV27
j_gene: TRBJ1-1
len: 13

CDR3aa: ARDRDYTEAF
v_gene: TRBV2
j_gene: TRBJ1-1
len: 10

CDR3aa: ASSGTTSTDTQY
v_gene: TRBV5-4
j_gene: TRBJ2-3
len: 12

CDR3aa: ASSVAAAYNSPLH
v_gene: TRBV9
j_gene: TRBJ1-6
len: 13

CDR3aa: ASPEVGSPDTQY
v_gene: TRBV6-5
j_gene: TRBJ2-3
len: 12

CDR3aa: ASSFVAGSSYNEQF
v_gene: TRBV6-5
j_gene: TRBJ2-1
len: 14

CDR3aa: ASSLGPSGYEQY
v_gene: TRBV27
j_gene: TRBJ2-7
len: 12

CDR3aa: ASSLAQGSIGTQY
v_gene: TRBV7-7
j_gene: TRBJ2-5
len: 13

CDR3aa: ASSEGPLAYEQY
v_gene: TRBV2
j_gene: TRBJ2-7
len: 12

CDR3aa: ASWTSSYEQY
v_gene: TRBV6-5
j_gene: TRBJ2-7
len: 10

CDR3aa: ASSVGGDNQPQH
v_gene: TRBV9
j_gene: TRBJ1-5
len: 12

CDR3aa: ASRAGAYATNEKLF
v_gene: TRBV2
j_gene: TRBJ1-4
len: 14

CDR3aa: ASSIIEGGVTGELF
v_gene: TRBV6-2/TRBV6-3
j_gene: TRBJ2-2
len: 14

CDR3aa: ASRGTAIVEAF
v_gene: TRBV7-2
j_gene: TRBJ1-1
len: 11